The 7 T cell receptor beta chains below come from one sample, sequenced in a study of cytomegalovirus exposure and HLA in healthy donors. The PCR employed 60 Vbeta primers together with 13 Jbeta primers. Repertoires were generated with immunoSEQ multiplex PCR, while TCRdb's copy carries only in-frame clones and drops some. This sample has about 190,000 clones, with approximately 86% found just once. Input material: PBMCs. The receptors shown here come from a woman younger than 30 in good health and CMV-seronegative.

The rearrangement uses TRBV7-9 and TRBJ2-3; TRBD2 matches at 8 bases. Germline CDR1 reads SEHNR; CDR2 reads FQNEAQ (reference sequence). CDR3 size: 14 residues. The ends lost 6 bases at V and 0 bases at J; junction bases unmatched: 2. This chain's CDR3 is CASSPSGSTDTQYF. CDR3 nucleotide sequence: TGTGCCAGCAGTCCTAGCGGGAGCACAGATACGCAGTATTTT.

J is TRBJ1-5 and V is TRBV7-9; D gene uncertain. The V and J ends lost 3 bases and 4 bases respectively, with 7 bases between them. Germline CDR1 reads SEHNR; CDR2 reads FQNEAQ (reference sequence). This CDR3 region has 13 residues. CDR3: CASSLVENQPQHF. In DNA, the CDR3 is TGTGCCAGCAGCTTGGTGGAGAATCAGCCCCAGCATTTT.

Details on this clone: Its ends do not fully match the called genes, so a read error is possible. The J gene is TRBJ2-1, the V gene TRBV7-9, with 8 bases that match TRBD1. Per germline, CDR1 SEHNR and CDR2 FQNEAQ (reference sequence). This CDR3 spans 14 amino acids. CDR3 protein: CSSSLDRAYNEQFF. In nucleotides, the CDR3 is TGTTCCAGCAGCTTGGACAGGGCCTACAATGAGCAGTTCTTC.

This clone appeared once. Here the CDR3 DNA reads TGTGCCAGCAGCCCCGCCTGGGGACAGGGGAGAGCTAGCACTGAAGCTTTCTTT. Amino acids: CASSPAWGQGRASTEAFF. The chain employs TRBV7-8 and TRBJ1-1, with TRBD1 identical over 10 bases. Trimming took 5 bases from V and 4 from J; bases not matched to a gene: 16. CDR3 length: 18 amino acids. Germline-derived CDR1 and CDR2 are SGHVS and FQNEAQ.

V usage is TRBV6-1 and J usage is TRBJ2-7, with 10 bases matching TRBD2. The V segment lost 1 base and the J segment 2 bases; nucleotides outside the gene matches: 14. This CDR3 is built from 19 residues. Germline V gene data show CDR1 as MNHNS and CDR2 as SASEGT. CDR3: CASSEVFLAGALIPYEQYF. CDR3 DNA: TGTGCCAGCAGTGAAGTCTTTCTAGCGGGAGCGCTAATCCCCTACGAGCAGTACTTC.

The CDR3 DNA reads TGTGCCTGGAGTAGAGGAGGGGGTGGGGGGGGCTTTAATGAGCAGTTCTTC. This encodes CAWSRGGGGGGFNEQFF. The chain employs TRBV30 and TRBJ2-1; maybe TRBD2 (7 bases). Germline assignment: CDR1 GTSNPN and CDR2 SVGIG (reference sequence). Trimming left V 2 bases short and J 7 bases short, with 24 bases between. This CDR3 contains 17 residues.

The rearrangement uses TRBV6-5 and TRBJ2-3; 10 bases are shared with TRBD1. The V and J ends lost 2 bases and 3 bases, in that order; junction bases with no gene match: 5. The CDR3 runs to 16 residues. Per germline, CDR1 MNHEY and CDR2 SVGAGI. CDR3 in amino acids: CASSYPGQGGTDTQYF. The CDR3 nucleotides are TGTGCCAGCAGTTACCCCGGACAGGGGGGGACAGATACGCAGTATTTT.